Described below is a single TCR beta chain sequence and its context. Its antigen is unknown. These data come from a study of Ad26.COV2.S vaccination and SARS-CoV-2 variants. Looking at the study overall: The trial was COV1001 and the donor's arm was Ad26.COV2.S. Dosing was one shot or two shots 56 days apart.

The CDR3 runs to 15 residues. Germline loops: CDR1 SEHNR, CDR2 FQNEAQ (reference sequence). The V gene lost 5 bases and the J gene lost 5 bases, with 15 bases spanning the gap. Study observations and caveats: Placebo recipients and vaccine recipients were similar in non-spike TCR breadth.

The treatment denotes: about 20 received Ad26.COV2.S at low or high dose, single or two shots; a few received placebo; per-sample allocation not given. Samples came from day 63 after the first vaccine or placebo injection. A Boston donor was an adult aged 18-55 years. Libraries were prepared by immunoSEQ multiplex PCR; TCRdb keeps only in-frame clonotypes and omits some of them. The repertoire holds under 550,000 clones, with 80% to 95% as singletons. This sample comprised peripheral blood, obtained in a trial of Ad26.COV2.S vaccine versus placebo. This chain joins TRBV7-9 and TRBJ1-4; D is possibly TRBD1 (6 bases). The TCR was taken from a person between 18 and 65 years old who received the Ad26.COV2.S COVID-19 vaccine or a placebo. CDR3 protein: CASSPGTRRNEKLFF. Here the CDR3 DNA reads TGTGCCAGCAGCCCCGGGACAAGAAGAAATGAAAAACTGTTTTTT.